This note documents a single T cell receptor (beta chain) sequence. The antigen this receptor binds is unknown. The sample holds no much larger clone one base away, and base qualities are not on file. The CDR3 starts with the cysteine, ends with the phenylalanine, and has 16 residues. The retained sequence is limited to the CDR3, 48 bases, with the frame set at the first base. V lost 8 bases and J lost 2 bases, and the count of bases not matched to a germline gene is 6. CDR1 and CDR2 (MNHEY, SMNVEV) derive from the germline V gene (reference sequence). TCR beta CDR3 regions were sequenced from DNA using the immunoSEQ Assay. Per the authors' processing: T cell density was computed as TCR beta template counts normalized to usable DNA estimated by amplifying housekeeping genes. Richness was estimated with the preseqR package, extrapolating to 400,000 templates for PBMC samples and 120,000 templates for tissue samples. Clonality was taken to be one minus Pielou's evenness. Tissue-enriched TCRs were identified by differential abundance testing using productive amino-acid clonotypes, minimum total count 5 and alpha 0.1. The Jaccard Index and the Morisita Overlap Index were used to measure how much the repertoires overlapped between compartments. TCR beta CDR3s were clustered by GLIPH together with public tetramer-defined viral CDR3s, and at least three viral sequences plus V-gene enrichment were required for viral motifs. Not all clones reach the TCRdb copy of this immuneACCESS table, which keeps in-frame sequences only. Checked studies attribute under half of the gap to unresolved V genes and leave the rest unexplained. D and trimming come from the DNA, and the V and J calls and clone size come from that table. This sample gives 25,000 or so clones in total; 87% of them show up just once. The ten largest account for roughly 6.8% of the sample.

The data derive from a study of T cells in localized non-small cell lung cancer (dated by TCRdb to the early 2020s). With respect to the entire study: The study examined T cell repertoires in hundreds of patients with early-stage NSCLC and compared tumors with uninvolved tumor-adjacent lungs. The cohort was made up of hundreds of treatment-naive NSCLC patients whose localized lung tumors had been resected. NSCLC patients had a mean age of approximately 66 years, and 129 were male and over 85 female.

General findings and caveats noted by the study authors: Higher T cell density in blood was associated with longer overall survival, whereas higher clonality in adjacent lung was associated with shorter survival. Multi-region tumor sequencing was not performed, so intratumor heterogeneity could not be excluded. Because the study design was exploratory, TCR variables were selected using unadjusted p-values without false-discovery rate correction. Uninvolved tumor-adjacent lung showed the highest T cell clonality, higher than tumor, which suggests more focused antigenic responses in the uninvolved tumor-adjacent lung. Of the top 100 tumor clones, a median of about 53 were detected in paired uninvolved adjacent lung; roughly 29 were also among that lung's top 100.

At diagnosis, peripheral blood, uninvolved tumor-adjacent lung and tumor were collected and were preserved as a mix of fresh-frozen and FFPE material. For TCR repertoire profiling, the blood samples were analyzed as peripheral blood mononuclear cells. The origin of this receptor is a male donor at least 60 years old with stage I lung adenocarcinoma. The chain couples TRBV27 to TRBJ2-1; 13 middle bases align to TRBD2. The material sequenced was peripheral blood, taken before any cancer treatment. The DNA sequence is TGTGCCAGCGGGTTTACTAGCGGGGGGGCCTACAATGAGCAGTTCTTC. The resulting protein is CASGFTSGGAYNEQFF.